Each of the 20 T cell receptor beta chains below was sequenced from the same sample in a study of T cells expressing NK-cell markers. Using the 5' RACE reads, TCRdb records one entry per CDR3 protein without DNA. The record lists a few hundred thousand distinct CDR3 sequences, of which the ten most abundant hold more than 1.4%. Sequenced: blood T cells: a sorted CD56 or NKG2C T cell subset, CD4+ or CD8+ T cells, or bulk PBMC T cells (not recorded which). The source is a woman aged 50 to 60 in good health.

The chain carries TRBV30 and TRBJ2-1. There are 14 residues in the CDR3. Germline CDR1 GTSNPN, CDR2 SVGIG (reference sequence). This CDR3 reads CAWSELLSRNEQFF.

The chain combines TRBV24-1 with TRBJ2-1; without DNA, the TCRdb call of TRBD2 cannot be checked. The CDR3 has 17 residues. Germline V gives CDR1 KGHDR, CDR2 SFDVKD. CDR3 protein: CATSDPGLAGGKDEQFF.

The chain couples TRBV4-1 to TRBJ2-1; the TRBD2 assignment by TCRdb is unverifiable without DNA. CDR3 length: 15 amino acids. Germline V gives CDR1 MGHRA, CDR2 YSYEKL. The CDR3 here is CASSPHRLAREEQFF.

V and J are TRBV28 and TRBJ1-2; without DNA, the TCRdb call of TRBD1 cannot be checked. CDR3 length equals 12 residues. Germline V lookup: CDR1 MDHEN, CDR2 SYDVKM. The CDR3 sequence: CASSPGSYGYTF.

V and J are TRBV20-1 and TRBJ2-1; TCRdb picks TRBD2, but there is no DNA to check that call. The CDR3 length is 16 residues. Looked up from germline, CDR1 is DFQATT and CDR2 is SNEGSKA (reference sequence). This CDR3 is CSARVGGSEAYNEQFF.

The chain uses TRBV5-1 and TRBJ2-1. The CDR3 covers 17 residues. Germline values: CDR1 SGHRS, CDR2 YFSETQ. The CDR3 loop is CASSLIPRLQPYNEQFF.

The chain links TRBV5-1 to TRBJ2-4. Germline CDR1 reads SGHRS; CDR2 reads YFSETQ. The CDR3 length is 16 residues. The CDR3 reads CASSSGLQPSKNIQYF.

V usage is TRBV20-1 and J usage is TRBJ2-2. The CDR3 runs to 13 residues. The germline CDR1 and CDR2 sequences are DFQATT and SNEGSKA (reference sequence). This chain's CDR3 is CSARDQATGELFF.

V gene TRBV18 combines with J gene TRBJ2-5. CDR1 is KGHSH and CDR2 is LQKENI in the germline V gene. The CDR3 runs to 14 residues. CDR3 region: CASSPPNQEETQYF.

The rearrangement uses TRBV6-5 and TRBJ2-7; the TCRdb call, TRBD2, lacks DNA for checking. Germline lookup yields CDR1 MNHEY and CDR2 SVGAGI. The CDR3 length is 16 residues. CDR3 amino acids: CASSYSSPSRHYEQYF.

The V gene is TRBV6-6, the J gene TRBJ1-6; TCRdb picks TRBD1, but there is no DNA to check that call. The CDR3 sequence is 12 residues long. Looked up from germline, CDR1 is MNHNY and CDR2 is SVGAGI (reference sequence). CDR3 amino acids: CAAGGRNSPLHF.

This chain uses TRBV5-1 with TRBJ2-3; the D call of TRBD1 rests on TCRdb alone, since no DNA is present to check it. CDR1 is SGHRS, CDR2 YFSETQ, per germline. The CDR3 is 15 amino acids. This chain's CDR3 is CASSLGQIPTDTQYF.

The J gene is TRBJ1-5, the V gene TRBV6-6; TCRdb outputs TRBD1, but without DNA this stays unchecked. Germline V gene sequence: CDR1 MNHNY, CDR2 SVGAGI (reference sequence). This CDR3 contains 14 residues. CDR3 sequence: CASSQGQTNQPQHF.

This chain connects TRBV12-5 to TRBJ1-1; TCRdb outputs TRBD1, but without DNA this stays unchecked. CDR1 and CDR2 from the germline V gene are LGHNT and FRNRAP. The CDR3 runs 18 residues. CDR3 loop: CASGLVLGQGSMNTEAFF.

The chain joins TRBV2 to TRBJ1-1. CDR1 and CDR2 (germline): SNHLY, FYNNEI. This CDR3 has 12 residues. CDR3: CASNPVGYEAFF.

This chain connects TRBV15 to TRBJ2-3; TCRdb names TRBD2, which stays unverified in the absence of DNA. Germline-derived CDR1 and CDR2 are LNHNV and YYDKDF (reference sequence). The CDR3 extends over 15 amino acids. CDR3 sequence: CATSRDGLAKDTQYF. The entire variable domain, with the rest obtained from reference TRBV15 and TRBJ2-3, is as follows: DAMVIQNPRYQVTQFGKPVTLSCSQTLNHNVMYWYQQKSSQAPKLLFHYYDKDFNNEADTPDNFQSRRPNTSFCFLDIRSPGLGDTAMYLCATSRDGLAKDTQYFGPGTRLTVL.

This chain joins TRBV27 and TRBJ2-1; TCRdb's assignment of TRBD1 cannot be checked, as there is no DNA. This CDR3 comprises 15 residues. In germline, CDR1 is MNHEY, CDR2 SMNVEV (reference sequence). CDR3 amino acids: CASSLRGVTYNEQFF.

This chain joins TRBV4-2 and TRBJ2-2; the D call from TCRdb, TRBD2, cannot be confirmed without DNA. The CDR3 consists of 15 residues. Germline lookup yields CDR1 LGHNA and CDR2 YNFKEQ. CDR3 in amino acids: CASSQAKRAPGELFF.

The V and J genes are TRBV6-5 and TRBJ2-3; TCRdb proposes TRBD2, but this gene call is untestable without DNA. Germline CDR1 and CDR2: MNHEY and SVGAGI. There are 13 residues in the CDR3. The CDR3: CATKREGIDTQYF.

The CDR3 protein is CASSKDNTEAFF. This chain joins TRBV21-1 and TRBJ1-1. TRBV21-1 is given as a pseudogene. There are 12 residues in the CDR3.